These 27 T cell receptor beta chains were sequenced from one sample in a study of T cell responses to AZD1222 COVID-19 vaccine. Generated by immunoSEQ multiplex PCR, the TCRdb table keeps only in-frame clones and is missing some. The sample contains about 64,000 clones, around nine tenths of which appear only once. Sequencing was performed on peripheral blood, taken 28 days after the second dose of the MenACWY control vaccine. The receptors come from an adult who received the MenACWY meningococcal vaccine as a control.

This clone was observed a single time. The chain carries TRBV28 and TRBJ1-2; 8 positions match TRBD1. The J segment lost 5 bases and the V segment lost 3 bases, leaving 2 bases of the junction unmatched. The CDR3 runs to 13 residues. The germline V gene encodes CDR1 MDHEN and CDR2 SYDVKM. CDR3 in DNA: TGTGCCAGCAGTTTGGACAGGGAGTATGGCTACACCTTC. Translation: CASSLDREYGYTF.

CDR3 sequence: CASSQESATRYEQYF. The CDR3 bases are TGTGCCAGCAGCCAAGAGTCAGCCACCCGCTACGAGCAGTACTTC. The chain combines TRBV3-1 (or the pseudogene TRBV3-2) with TRBJ2-7; no reliable D call. Germline-derived CDR1 and CDR2 are LGHDT and YNNKEL (reference sequence). The V end lost 0 bases, the J end lost 3 bases, and 12 bases lay between the germline ends. The CDR3 is made up of 15 amino acids.

J is TRBJ2-6 and V is TRBV25-1; D gene unclear. The CDR3 spans 14 residues. V was trimmed by 8 bases and J by 2 bases, leaving 10 bases between them. Germline assignment: CDR1 MGHDK and CDR2 SYGVNS. The CDR3 spells CASEKSAGANVLTF. The DNA of the CDR3 is TGTGCCAGCGAGAAATCGGCTGGGGCCAACGTCCTGACTTTC.

This chain joins TRBV21-1 and TRBJ1-5; TRBD1 is the table's D call and was not checked against the DNA. TRBV21-1 is designated a pseudogene. The CDR3 covers 16 residues. The CDR3 coding sequence is TGTGCCAGCAGCAAACCTCCCAGGGGCAGCAATCAGCCCCAGCATTTT. Translated, it gives CASSKPPRGSNQPQHF.

This chain connects TRBV19 to TRBJ1-5; TRBD1 is a possible D gene (5 bases). Deletions cut 7 bases from V and 7 bases from J, with 14 bases between. Germline loops: CDR1 LNHDA, CDR2 SQIVND (reference sequence). This CDR3 is built from 13 residues. This chain's CDR3 is CASNPGGVQPQHF. In nucleotides, the CDR3 is TGTGCCAGTAATCCGGGGGGGGTGCAGCCCCAGCATTTT.

The V gene is TRBV7-2, the J gene TRBJ1-5; 9 bases map to TRBD1. The CDR3 totals 16 residues. V lost 0 bases, J lost 8 bases, and 8 bases stayed unmatched. The V gene's germline CDR1 is SGHTA and CDR2 FQGNSA. CDR3: CASSLAGTGGGKPQHF. Here the CDR3 DNA reads TGTGCCAGCAGCTTAGCGGGTACAGGGGGCGGGAAGCCCCAGCATTTT.

Only one count was recorded for this clone. The chain recombines TRBV12-3 or TRBV12-4 with TRBJ2-1, with D unresolved. V was cut by 5 bases and J by 6 bases, with 11 bases left in between. The CDR3 loop spans 13 amino acids. CDR3: CASSGQVGNEQFF. As DNA, the CDR3 is TGTGCCAGCAGTGGCCAAGTTGGCAATGAGCAGTTCTTC.

The chain is built from TRBV7-9 and TRBJ2-3, with no clear D. The CDR3 is 12 residues long. Germline CDR1 and CDR2: SEHNR and FQNEAQ (reference sequence). The ends were cut back, 8 bases at V and 8 bases at J, with 14 bases in the middle. CDR3 nucleotides: TGTGCCAGCGCCCCTCTGGCCGGTACGCAGTATTTT. It is translated as CASAPLAGTQYF.

This chain links TRBV29-1 with TRBJ1-5, with 8 bases matching TRBD1. Germline V gene lookup returns CDR1 SQVTM and CDR2 ANQGSEA. The length of the CDR3 is 14 residues. J lost 6 bases, V lost 6 bases, and 10 bases had no gene match. The CDR3 here is CSVVTGAGGQPQHF. In DNA, the CDR3 is TGCAGCGTAGTGACAGGGGCGGGGGGTCAGCCCCAGCATTTT. The whole variable domain, remainder taken from reference TRBV29-1 and TRBJ1-5, is SAVISQKPSRDICQRGTSLTIQCQVDSQVTMMFWYRQQPGQSLTLIATANQGSEATYESGFVIDKFPISRPNLTFSTLTVSNMSPEDSSIYLCSVVTGAGGQPQHFGDGTRLSIL.

The CDR3 sequence is CASRQQGTDTQYF. The DNA for the CDR3 is TGTGCCAGCAGGCAACAGGGCACAGATACGCAGTATTTT. This chain links TRBV12-3 or TRBV12-4 with TRBJ2-3; possible D gene TRBD1, 5 bases. V was clipped by 6 bases and J by 1 base, with 8 bases between them. The CDR3 has 13 residues.

The chain links TRBV28 to TRBJ2-6; 10 bases align to TRBD1. Germline values: CDR1 MDHEN, CDR2 SYDVKM. Losses at the gene ends were 5 bases for V and 2 bases for J; bases not matched to a gene: 6. The CDR3 length is 17 residues. The CDR3, as DNA: TGTGCCAGCAGTCTTAAGGGGACAGGGGCTGGGGCCAACGTCCTGACTTTC. Protein: CASSLKGTGAGANVLTF.

This chain joins TRBV10-2 and TRBJ1-1; the D is unclear. V was trimmed by 8 bases and J by 1 base, leaving 20 bases between them. The V gene's germline CDR1 is WSHSY and CDR2 SAAADI. This CDR3 region has 16 residues. CDR3 sequence (DNA): TGCGCCAGCTTAACACCCCGGCCCCTTGGGAACACTGAAGCTTTCTTT. As protein: CASLTPRPLGNTEAFF.

The rearrangement joins TRBV10-1 to TRBJ2-1, with D perhaps TRBD1 or TRBD2 (5 bases each). CDR1 is WNHNN, CDR2 SYGVQD, per germline (reference sequence). Trimming stripped 0 bases from V and 9 bases from J, with 15 bases between. The CDR3 runs to 15 residues. The CDR3 reads CASSESRGAFGEQFF. As DNA, the CDR3 is TGCGCCAGCAGTGAGTCCCGAGGGGCCTTCGGTGAGCAGTTCTTC.

The V call is TRBV3-1 (or the pseudogene TRBV3-2), the J call TRBJ1-5; no clear D. Trimming took 1 base from V and 3 from J, leaving 1 base between them. The CDR3 totals 12 residues. Germline-derived CDR1 and CDR2 are LGHDT and YNNKEL (reference sequence). As DNA, the CDR3 is TGTGCCAGCAGCCAAGCCAATCAGCCCCAGCATTTT. It yields the protein CASSQANQPQHF.

V usage is TRBV18 and J usage is TRBJ1-1; maybe TRBD1 (5 bases). Deletions cut 4 bases from V and 0 bases from J, with 15 bases between. Germline V gives CDR1 KGHSH, CDR2 LQKENI. CDR3 length: 16 residues. Here the CDR3 DNA reads TGTGCCAGCTCACGCGATTACAGGAATATGAACACTGAAGCTTTCTTT. It is translated as CASSRDYRNMNTEAFF.

The chain is built from TRBV28 and TRBJ2-5, with 7 bases lining up with TRBD1. Germline CDR1 and CDR2: MDHEN and SYDVKM. J lost 1 base, V lost 6 bases, and 8 bases had no gene match. This CDR3 comprises 15 residues. CDR3 sequence: CASSSTGTAQETQYF. The CDR3, as DNA: TGTGCCAGCAGCTCCACCGGGACAGCCCAAGAGACCCAGTACTTC. Complete variable domain (other parts from reference TRBV28 and TRBJ2-5): DVKVTQSSRYLVKRTGEKVFLECVQDMDHENMFWYRQDPGLGLRLIYFSYDVKMKEKGDIPEGYSVSREKKERFSLILESASTNQTSMYLCASSSTGTAQETQYFGPGTRLLVL.

This clone was observed once. This chain uses TRBV27 with TRBJ1-5, with D uncertain. Germline V lookup: CDR1 MNHEY, CDR2 SMNVEV (reference sequence). This CDR3 is built from 14 residues. Between the trimmed V and J ends, which lost 6 bases and 5 bases, there was a span of 14 bases. In nucleotides, the CDR3 is TGTGCCAGCAGACTCTCATACAGCGATCAGCCCCAGCATTTT. Translation: CASRLSYSDQPQHF.

Concerning this clone itself: At one end, the junction sequence differs from germline, possibly due to a read error. This chain links TRBV7-7 with TRBJ2-7; 8 bases are shared with TRBD1. Germline CDR1 SSHAT, CDR2 FNYEAQ (reference sequence). CDR3 size: 14 residues. The CDR3 DNA reads as TGTGCTAGCAGCCCCGGACAGGGCGGCTACGAGCAGTACTTC. This codes for CASSPGQGGYEQYF.

The sample holds one count of this clone. This rearrangement joins TRBV29-1 to TRBJ2-3, with D perhaps TRBD2 (6 bases). The CDR3 has 16 amino acids. The V and J ends lost 0 bases and 3 bases respectively, with 16 bases between them. The germline V gene encodes CDR1 SQVTM and CDR2 ANQGSEA. The CDR3 DNA is TGCAGCGTTGAAGATTGGGACTTAGCTGCGACAGATACGCAGTATTTT. This sequence encodes CSVEDWDLAATDTQYF.

This clone was observed once. The chain joins TRBV9 to TRBJ1-5; 8 nucleotides match TRBD1. Looked up from germline, CDR1 is SGDLS and CDR2 is YYNGEE. The CDR3 is 14 amino acids. After removal of 5 bases from V and 7 bases from J, the junction contained 8 bases not matched to a gene. The CDR3 sequence is CASSDRGEGQPQHF. Written as DNA, the CDR3 is TGTGCCAGCAGTGACAGGGGCGAGGGGCAGCCCCAGCATTTT.

The chain combines TRBV2 with TRBJ2-1; a weak D match, TRBD2 (5 bases). CDR1 and CDR2 (germline): SNHLY, FYNNEI. Trimming cost V 4 bases and J 0 bases, with 10 bases left between them. The CDR3 has 15 amino acids. Written as DNA, the CDR3 is TGTGCCAGCAGTGTTCGTGGGAGCTCCTACAATGAGCAGTTCTTC. Protein product: CASSVRGSSYNEQFF. Full variable domain (missing parts from reference TRBV2 and TRBJ2-1): EPEVTQTPSHQVTQMGQEVILRCVPISNHLYFYWYRQILGQKVEFLVSFYNNEISEKSEIFDDQFSVERPDGSNFTLKIRSTKLEDSAMYFCASSVRGSSYNEQFFGPGTRLTVL.

This sequence joins TRBV3-1 (or the pseudogene TRBV3-2) and TRBJ2-7, with D tentatively TRBD2 (5 bases). The CDR3 totals 15 residues. Germline assignment: CDR1 LGHDT and CDR2 YNNKEL (reference sequence). The V end lost 1 base, the J end lost 3 bases, and 13 bases lay between the germline ends. The CDR3 here is CASSQGLDWDYEQYF. The CDR3 DNA sequence: TGTGCCAGCAGCCAAGGCCTGGACTGGGACTACGAGCAGTACTTC.

V usage is TRBV9 and J usage is TRBJ1-6, with unresolved D. Germline CDR1 reads SGDLS; CDR2 reads YYNGEE. V was pared by 0 bases and J by 10 bases, with 17 bases between. The CDR3 has 16 amino acids. In nucleotides, the CDR3 is TGTGCCAGCAGCGTAGGATCGAGGGAGCCTGAGTCACCCCTCCACTTT. Translated, it gives CASSVGSREPESPLHF.

V is TRBV20-1 and J is TRBJ2-3; TRBD2 is a possible D gene (6 bases). Deletions cut 3 bases from V and 2 bases from J, with 12 bases between. CDR3 length: 14 amino acids. Germline CDR1 is DFQATT and CDR2 is SNEGSKA (reference sequence). CDR3 region: CSASGGLNTDTQYF. The CDR3 DNA follows: TGCAGTGCTAGTGGAGGACTAAACACAGATACGCAGTATTTT.

The chain has TRBV24-1 and TRBJ2-5; 10 bases agree with TRBD1. CDR1 and CDR2 (germline): KGHDR, SFDVKD. Trimming removed 3 bases from V and 7 bases from J; junction bases left unmatched: 13. CDR3 length: 17 residues. The CDR3 protein is CATSDPQGGTGAGTQYF. CDR3 nucleotides: TGTGCCACCAGTGATCCTCAGGGCGGGACAGGGGCCGGGACCCAGTACTTC.

This rearrangement joins TRBV28 to TRBJ2-1; no clear D gene. The CDR3 spans 14 residues. Trimming removed 4 bases at V and 8 bases at J, with 15 bases between. Germline CDR1 and CDR2: MDHEN and SYDVKM. The CDR3 loop is CASSWSGRLDEQFF. The DNA of the CDR3 is TGTGCCAGCAGTTGGTCTGGAAGGCTGGATGAGCAGTTCTTC.

This chain uses TRBV10-1 with TRBJ1-1, with D maybe TRBD1 (5 bases). Trimming shortened V by 5 bases and J by 5 bases, and 15 bases separated the two germline ends. This CDR3 spans 14 amino acids. CDR1 is WNHNN, CDR2 SYGVQD, per germline (reference sequence). The CDR3 DNA sequence: TGCGCCAGCAGTACAGAGGGGACGTCGACTGAAGCTTTCTTT. Protein product: CASSTEGTSTEAFF.